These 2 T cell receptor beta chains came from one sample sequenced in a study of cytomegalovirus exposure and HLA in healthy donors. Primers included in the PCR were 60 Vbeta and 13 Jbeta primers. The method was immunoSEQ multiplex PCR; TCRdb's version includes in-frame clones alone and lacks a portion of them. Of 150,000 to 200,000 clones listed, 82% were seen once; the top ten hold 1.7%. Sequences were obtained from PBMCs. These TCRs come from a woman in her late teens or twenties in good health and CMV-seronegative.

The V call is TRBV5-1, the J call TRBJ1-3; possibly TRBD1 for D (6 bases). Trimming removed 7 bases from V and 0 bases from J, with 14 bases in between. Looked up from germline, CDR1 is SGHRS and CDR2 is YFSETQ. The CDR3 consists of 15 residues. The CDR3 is CASRWGPNSGNTIYF. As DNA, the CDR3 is TGCGCCAGCCGGTGGGGGCCTAACTCTGGAAACACCATATATTTT.

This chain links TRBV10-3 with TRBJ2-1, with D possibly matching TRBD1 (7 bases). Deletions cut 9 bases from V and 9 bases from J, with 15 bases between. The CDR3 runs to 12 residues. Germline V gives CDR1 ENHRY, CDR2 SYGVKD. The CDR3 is CAIGAGGGEQFF. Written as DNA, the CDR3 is TGTGCCATAGGAGCAGGGGGAGGTGAGCAGTTCTTC.